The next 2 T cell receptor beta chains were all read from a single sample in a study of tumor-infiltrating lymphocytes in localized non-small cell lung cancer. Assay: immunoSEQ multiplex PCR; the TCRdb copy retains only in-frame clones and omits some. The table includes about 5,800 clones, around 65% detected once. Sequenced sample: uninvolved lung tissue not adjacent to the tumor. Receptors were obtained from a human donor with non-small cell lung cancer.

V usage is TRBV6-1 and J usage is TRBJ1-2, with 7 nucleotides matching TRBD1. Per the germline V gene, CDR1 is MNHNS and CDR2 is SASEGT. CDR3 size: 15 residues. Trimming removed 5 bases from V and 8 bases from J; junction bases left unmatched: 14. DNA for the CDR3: TGTGCCAGCAGTACCCCCGGTAGGGGGCGCGGAGGCTACACCTTC. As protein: CASSTPGRGRGGYTF.

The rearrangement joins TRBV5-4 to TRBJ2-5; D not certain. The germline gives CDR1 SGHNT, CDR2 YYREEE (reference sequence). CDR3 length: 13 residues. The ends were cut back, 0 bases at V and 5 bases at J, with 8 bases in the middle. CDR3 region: CASSLDSRETQYF. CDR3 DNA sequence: TGTGCCAGCAGCTTGGATAGCAGGGAGACCCAGTACTTC.